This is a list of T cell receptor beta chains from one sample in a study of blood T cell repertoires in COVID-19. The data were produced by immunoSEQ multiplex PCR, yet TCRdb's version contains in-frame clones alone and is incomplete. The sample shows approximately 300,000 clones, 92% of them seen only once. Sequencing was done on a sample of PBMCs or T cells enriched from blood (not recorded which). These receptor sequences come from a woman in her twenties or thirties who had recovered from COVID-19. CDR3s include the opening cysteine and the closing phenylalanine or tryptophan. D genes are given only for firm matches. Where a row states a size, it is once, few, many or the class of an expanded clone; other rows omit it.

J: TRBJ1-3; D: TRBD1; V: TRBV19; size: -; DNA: TGTGCCAGTAGTACGGTTACAGGGGCTGGAAACACCATATATTTT; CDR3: CASSTVTGAGNTIYF
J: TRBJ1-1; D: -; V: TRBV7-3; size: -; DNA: TGTGCCAGCAGCTTAACCCCTACGGGGAGCGGGGCTGAAGCTTTCTTT; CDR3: CASSLTPTGSGAEAFF
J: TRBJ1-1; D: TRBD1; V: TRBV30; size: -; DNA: TGTGCCTGGAGTTACGACAGGGAGGATGAAGCTTTCTTT; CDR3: CAWSYDREDEAFF
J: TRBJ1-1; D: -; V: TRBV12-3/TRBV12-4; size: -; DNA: TGTGCCAGCAGAAGACAGAGAAACACTGAAGCTTTCTTT; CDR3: CASRRQRNTEAFF
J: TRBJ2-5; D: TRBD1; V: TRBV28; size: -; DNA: TGTGCCAGCATCGGCGGGGACAGGGGGTTAGGGACCCAGTACTTC; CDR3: CASIGGDRGLGTQYF
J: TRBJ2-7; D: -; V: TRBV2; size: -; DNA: TGTGCCAGCAGTGGCCGGGACACCCCCTCCTACGAGCAGTACTTC; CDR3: CASSGRDTPSYEQYF
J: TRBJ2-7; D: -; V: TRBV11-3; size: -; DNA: TGTGCCAGCAGCTTAGGAGATCCGTTAACCTACGAGCAGTACTTC; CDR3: CASSLGDPLTYEQYF
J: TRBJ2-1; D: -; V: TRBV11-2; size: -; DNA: TGTGCCAGCAGCCGGACTACCGACAATGAGCAGTTCTTC; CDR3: CASSRTTDNEQFF
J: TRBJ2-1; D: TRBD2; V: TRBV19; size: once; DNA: TGTGCCAGTAGTCGCCTGATGGCGGGGGGCTACAATGAGCAGTTCTTC; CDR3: CASSRLMAGGYNEQFF
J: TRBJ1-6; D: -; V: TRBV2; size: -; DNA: TGTGCCAGCAGTGGAACGGTCTATAATTCACCCCTCCACTTT; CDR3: CASSGTVYNSPLHF
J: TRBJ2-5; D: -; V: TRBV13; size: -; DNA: TGTGCCAGCAGCTTAAGGACTCAAGAGACCCAGTACTTC; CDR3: CASSLRTQETQYF
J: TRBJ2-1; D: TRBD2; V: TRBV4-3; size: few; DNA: TGCGCCAGCAGCCAAGAGACTAGCGGGAGGAATGAGCAGTTCTTC; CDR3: CASSQETSGRNEQFF
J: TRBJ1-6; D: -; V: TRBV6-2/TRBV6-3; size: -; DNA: TGTGCCAGCAGTTACCTGAGACAGAATTCACCCCTCCACTTT; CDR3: CASSYLRQNSPLHF
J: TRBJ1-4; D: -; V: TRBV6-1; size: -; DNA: TGTGCCAGCAGTGAATCTGTCGGAGCGATCGAAAAACTGTTTTTT; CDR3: CASSESVGAIEKLFF
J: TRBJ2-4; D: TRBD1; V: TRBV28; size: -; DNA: TGTGCCAGCAGAACCGGACAGGGGAGGGACATTCAGTACTTC; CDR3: CASRTGQGRDIQYF
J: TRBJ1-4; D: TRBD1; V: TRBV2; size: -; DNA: TGTGCCAGCAACTCGGGACAGGGGTTTGAAAAACTGTTTTTT; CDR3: CASNSGQGFEKLFF
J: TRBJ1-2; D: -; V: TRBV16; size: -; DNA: TGTGCCAGCAGCCAATCCAGGGGAGGGCTGAACTATGGCTACACCTTC; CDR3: CASSQSRGGLNYGYTF
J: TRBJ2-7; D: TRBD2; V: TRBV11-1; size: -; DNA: TGTGCCAGCAGCTGGACTAGCGGCCCCTACGAGCAGTACTTC; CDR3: CASSWTSGPYEQYF
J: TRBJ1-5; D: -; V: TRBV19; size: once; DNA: TGTGCCAGTAGTCTGGGAGAAAGGCCCCAGCATTTT; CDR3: CASSLGERPQHF
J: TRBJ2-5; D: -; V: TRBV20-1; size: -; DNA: TGCAGTGCCCACAGAGAAGAGACCCAGTACTTC; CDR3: CSAHREETQYF
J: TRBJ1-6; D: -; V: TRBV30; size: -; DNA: TGTGCCTGGAGTTACGGCAGGGCGCGTTCACCCCTCCACTTT; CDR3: CAWSYGRARSPLHF
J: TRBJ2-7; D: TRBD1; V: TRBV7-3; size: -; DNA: TGTGCCAGCTGTCAGGGGGAGTGTGTCGAGCAGTACTTC; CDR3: CASCQGECVEQYF
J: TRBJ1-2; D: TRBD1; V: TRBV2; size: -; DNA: TGTGCCAGCAGTGAGGGGACAGGGGGATCTGGCTACACCTTC; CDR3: CASSEGTGGSGYTF
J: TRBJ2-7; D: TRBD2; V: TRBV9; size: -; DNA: TGTGCCAGCAGCGTAGAGGGCGGGAGCAACGAGCAGTACTTC; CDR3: CASSVEGGSNEQYF
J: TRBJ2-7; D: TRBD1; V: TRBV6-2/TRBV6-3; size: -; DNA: TGTGCCAGCAGTGATAGGGGGACAGGGTTCTACGAGCAGTACTTC; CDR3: CASSDRGTGFYEQYF
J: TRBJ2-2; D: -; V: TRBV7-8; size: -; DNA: TGTGCCAGCAGCTTAGCCGGGGTTCCCACCGGGGAGCTGTTTTTT; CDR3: CASSLAGVPTGELFF
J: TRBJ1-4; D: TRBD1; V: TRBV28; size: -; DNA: TGTGCCGGCGGGACAGAAGGGGAAAAACTGTTTTTT; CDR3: CAGGTEGEKLFF
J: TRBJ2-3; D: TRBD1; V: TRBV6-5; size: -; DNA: TGTGCCAGCACGACCCGGACAGGTAGAACAGATACGCAGTATTTT; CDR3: CASTTRTGRTDTQYF
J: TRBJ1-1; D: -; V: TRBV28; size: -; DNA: TGTGCCAGCAAATCTGTCCCGGGACTAAACCCTAGGGGTTCTGAAGCTTTCTTT; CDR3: CASKSVPGLNPRGSEAFF
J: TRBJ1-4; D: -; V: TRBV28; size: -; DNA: TGTGCCAGCAGTGTAGGGACTTTAGGGGAAAAACTGTTTTTT; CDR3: CASSVGTLGEKLFF
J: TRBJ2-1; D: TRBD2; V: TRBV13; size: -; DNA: TGTGCCAGCAGTCACGGGACTAGCGAGACCTACAATGAGCAGTTCTTC; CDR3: CASSHGTSETYNEQFF
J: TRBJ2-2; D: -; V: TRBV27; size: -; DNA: TGTGCCAGCCGATGGACAGTGAACACCGGGGAGCTGTTTTTT; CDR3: CASRWTVNTGELFF
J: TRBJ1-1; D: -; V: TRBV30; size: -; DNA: TGTGCCTGGAGCCCGGGGGGACTGAACACTGAAGCTTTCTTT; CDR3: CAWSPGGLNTEAFF
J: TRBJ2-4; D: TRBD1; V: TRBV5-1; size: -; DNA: TGCGCCAGCAGTCCGGGACAGGGCCTATCTAAAAACATTCAGTACTTC; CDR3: CASSPGQGLSKNIQYF
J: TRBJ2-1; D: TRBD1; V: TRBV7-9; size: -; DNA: TGTGCCAGCAGCTACCCCCCCGGGACAGGGGGCCATGAGCAGTTCTTC; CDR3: CASSYPPGTGGHEQFF
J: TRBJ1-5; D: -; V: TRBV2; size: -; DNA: TGTGCCAGCAGCACAGACCTTTATCAGCCCCAGCATTTT; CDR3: CASSTDLYQPQHF
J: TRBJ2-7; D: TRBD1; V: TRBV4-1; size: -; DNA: TGCGCCAGCAGCCAAGAGGGGACAGGGCCCCTAAACGAGCAGTACTTC; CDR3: CASSQEGTGPLNEQYF
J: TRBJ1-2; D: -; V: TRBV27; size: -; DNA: TGTGCCAGCAGCCCTATAGAATCAAACTATGGCTACACCTTC; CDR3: CASSPIESNYGYTF
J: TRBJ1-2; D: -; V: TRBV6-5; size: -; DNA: TGTGCCAGCAGTCCGGGGAACTATGGCTACACCTTC; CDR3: CASSPGNYGYTF
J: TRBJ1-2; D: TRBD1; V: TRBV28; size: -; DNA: TGTGCCAGCAGTTTGGGGACAGGGGGCTTAGGCTACACCTTC; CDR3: CASSLGTGGLGYTF
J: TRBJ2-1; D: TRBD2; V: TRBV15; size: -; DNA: TGTGCCACCAGCACGCGAGCGGGAGGGCCCTACAATGAGCAGTTCTTC; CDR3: CATSTRAGGPYNEQFF
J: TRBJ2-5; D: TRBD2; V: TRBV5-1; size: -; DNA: TGCGCCAGCAGCTTGGGACTAGCGGAACAAGAGACCCAGTACTTC; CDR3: CASSLGLAEQETQYF
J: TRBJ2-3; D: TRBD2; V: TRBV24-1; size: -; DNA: TGTGCCACCAGTGACCGCGGACTAGCCTGGGATACGCAGTATTTT; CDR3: CATSDRGLAWDTQYF
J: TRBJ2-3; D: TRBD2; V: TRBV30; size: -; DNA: TGTGCCTGGAGTGTAGGTTTAGCGGGAGCCCCGCAGTATTTT; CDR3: CAWSVGLAGAPQYF
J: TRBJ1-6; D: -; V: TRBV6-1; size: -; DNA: TGTGCCAGCAGTGATAGACAGGCTAATTCACCCCTCCACTTT; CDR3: CASSDRQANSPLHF
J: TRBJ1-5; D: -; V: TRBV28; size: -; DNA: TGTGCCAGCAGTTCAAACAGGGAAGGTCAGCCCCAGCATTTT; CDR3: CASSSNREGQPQHF
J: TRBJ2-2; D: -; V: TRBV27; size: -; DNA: TGTGCCAGCAGTCCCAGGGTAACCCCCATTTCGAGGACCGGGGAGCTGTTTTTT; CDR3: CASSPRVTPISRTGELFF
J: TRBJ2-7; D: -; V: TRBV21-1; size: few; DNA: TGTGCCAGCAGCAATCTCCACGAGCAGTACTTC; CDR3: CASSNLHEQYF
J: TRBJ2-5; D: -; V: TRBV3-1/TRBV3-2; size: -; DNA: TGTGCCAGCACCACTGGGGCAGCGAGGGAGACCCAGTACTTC; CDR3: CASTTGAARETQYF
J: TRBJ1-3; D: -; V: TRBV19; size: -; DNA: TGTGCCAGTAGTACCCCCCGGAGGATCTCTGGAAACACCATATATTTT; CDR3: CASSTPRRISGNTIYF
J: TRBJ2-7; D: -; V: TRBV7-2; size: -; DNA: TGTGCCAGCAGCTCCCTAGGACAGTTCTCCTACGAGCAGTACTTC; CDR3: CASSSLGQFSYEQYF
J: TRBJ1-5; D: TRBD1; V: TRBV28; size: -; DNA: TGTGCCAGCAGGCCGGGACAGGGTAAATTGGGGAATCAGCCCCAGCATTTT; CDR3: CASRPGQGKLGNQPQHF
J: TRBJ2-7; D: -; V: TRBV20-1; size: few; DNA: TGCAGTGCAGAGATTTCTACCGAGCAGTACTTC; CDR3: CSAEISTEQYF
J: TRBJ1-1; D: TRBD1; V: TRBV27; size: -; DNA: TGTGCCAGCAGTTCCGGGACAGGGCGAAAGGTTGAAGCTTTCTTT; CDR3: CASSSGTGRKVEAFF
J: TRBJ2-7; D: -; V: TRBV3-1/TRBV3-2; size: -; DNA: TGTGCCAGCAGCCAAGAAGTCGTCCAGGGGCCTAGGCAGTACTTC; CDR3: CASSQEVVQGPRQYF
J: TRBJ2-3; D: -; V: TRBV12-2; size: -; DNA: TGTGCAAGTCGCTTACTGCGGAGAGGGACAGATACGCAGTATTTT; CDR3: CASRLLRRGTDTQYF
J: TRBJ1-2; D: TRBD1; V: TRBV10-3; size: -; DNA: TGTGCCATCAGAGGAGACAGGGGGCCACCTGGCTACACCTTC; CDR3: CAIRGDRGPPGYTF
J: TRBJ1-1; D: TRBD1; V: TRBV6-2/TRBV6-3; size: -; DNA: TGTGCCAGCAGTTACCCAGACAGGGTAGCTTTCTTT; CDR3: CASSYPDRVAFF
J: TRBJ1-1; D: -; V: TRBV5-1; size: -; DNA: TGCGCCAGCAGCTTGGCACAGGCCTCTGGCGCTGAAGCTTTCTTT; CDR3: CASSLAQASGAEAFF
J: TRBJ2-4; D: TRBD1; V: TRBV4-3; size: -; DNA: TGCGCCAGCAGCCAAGAAGCCTCAGGGGGCCAGGGAAACATTCAGTACTTC; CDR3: CASSQEASGGQGNIQYF